The 17 T cell receptor beta chains listed next were all sequenced from one sample in a study of cytomegalovirus exposure and HLA in healthy donors. Assay: immunoSEQ multiplex PCR; the TCRdb copy retains only in-frame clones and omits some. The profile shows under 200,000 clones, approximately 87% of them singletons. What was sequenced was PBMCs. The receptor source for this set is a woman aged 25 to 39 in good health and CMV-seronegative.

The chain is built from TRBV2 and TRBJ2-7; 9 bases agree with TRBD2. After removal of 8 bases from V and 0 bases from J, the junction contained 2 bases not matched to a gene. The V gene's germline CDR1 is SNHLY and CDR2 FYNNEI. This CDR3 comprises 13 residues. The chain's CDR3 is CASLSGSSYEQYF. Here the CDR3 DNA reads TGTGCCAGCCTTAGCGGGAGCTCCTACGAGCAGTACTTC. The full variable domain, its missing parts supplied by reference TRBV2 and TRBJ2-7, is EPEVTQTPSHQVTQMGQEVILRCVPISNHLYFYWYRQILGQKVEFLVSFYNNEISEKSEIFDDQFSVERPDGSNFTLKIRSTKLEDSAMYFCASLSGSSYEQYFGPGTRLTVT.

The chain joins TRBV19 to TRBJ2-2; D is uncertain. Trimming removed 5 bases at V and 5 bases at J, with 6 bases between. The CDR3 is 12 residues long. The germline V gene encodes CDR1 LNHDA and CDR2 SQIVND (reference sequence). CDR3 loop: CASSQVTGELFF. CDR3 DNA sequence: TGTGCCAGTAGTCAAGTGACCGGGGAGCTGTTTTTT.

This clone showed up just a few times. This rearrangement joins TRBV30 to TRBJ2-7, with a tentative D call TRBD1 (6 bases). CDR1 is GTSNPN and CDR2 is SVGIG in the germline V gene (reference sequence). CDR3 length: 15 amino acids. V lost 3 bases and J lost 6, with 21 bases in between. The CDR3 region is CAWSQDGPDRSEQYF. In DNA form, the CDR3 reads TGTGCCTGGAGCCAAGATGGTCCTGACAGGTCCGAGCAGTACTTC.

This clone is a singleton in its sample. CDR3: CASSLAVPGQGYYEQYF. In DNA form, the CDR3 reads TGTGCCAGCAGCTTAGCGGTTCCGGGACAGGGATACTACGAGCAGTACTTC. This chain uses TRBV7-8 with TRBJ2-7; 9 nucleotides align to TRBD1. Trimming cost V 0 bases and J 3 bases; bases outside gene matches: 9. The CDR3 has 17 residues. Germline assignment: CDR1 SGHVS and CDR2 FQNEAQ.

The V call is TRBV5-1, the J call TRBJ1-1; D unresolved. CDR3 length equals 13 residues. Germline V gene data show CDR1 as SGHRS and CDR2 as YFSETQ. The V gene lost 1 base and the J gene lost 3 bases, with 7 bases spanning the gap. The CDR3 region has the DNA TGCGCCAGCAGCTTGTTTGTCGACACTGAAGCTTTCTTT. Translated, it gives CASSLFVDTEAFF. The complete variable domain, with remaining parts taken from reference TRBV5-1 and TRBJ1-1, reads KAGVTQTPRYLIKTRGQQVTLSCSPISGHRSVSWYQQTPGQGLQFLFEYFSETQRNKGNFPGRFSGRQFSNSRSEMNVSTLELGDSALYLCASSLFVDTEAFFGQGTRLTVV.

V usage is TRBV5-1 and J usage is TRBJ2-7; maybe TRBD1 (6 bases). The germline CDR1 and CDR2 sequences are SGHRS and YFSETQ. Trimming pared 3 bases from V and 0 bases from J, leaving 10 bases between. CDR3 size: 14 residues. CDR3 loop: CASSYYRASYEQYF. The CDR3 region has the DNA TGCGCCAGCAGCTACTACAGGGCCTCCTACGAGCAGTACTTC.

The rearrangement uses TRBV14 and TRBJ2-1; no clear D. The V end was cut by 4 bases, the J end by 7 bases, with 8 bases between. The germline gives CDR1 SGHDN, CDR2 FVKESK. CDR3 length: 12 residues. The CDR3 protein is CASSPDWNEQFF. CDR3 DNA: TGTGCCAGCAGCCCCGACTGGAATGAGCAGTTCTTC.

This chain links TRBV19 with TRBJ1-1; TRBD1 might be the D (6 bases). Trimming removed 4 bases at V and 4 bases at J, with 16 bases between. This CDR3 region has 15 residues. CDR1 and CDR2 from the germline V gene are LNHDA and SQIVND (reference sequence). CDR3 sequence (DNA): TGTGCCAGTAGTAGTGGGACAACTAGGACCACTGAAGCTTTCTTT. Translating it yields CASSSGTTRTTEAFF. Combining the CDR3 with reference TRBV19 and TRBJ1-1 gives the whole variable domain DGGITQSPKYLFRKEGQNVTLSCEQNLNHDAMYWYRQDPGQGLRLIYYSQIVNDFQKGDIAEGYSVSREKKESFPLTVTSAQKNPTAFYLCASSSGTTRTTEAFFGQGTRLTVV.

The chain employs TRBV7-2 and TRBJ2-7; D uncertain. Trimming took 4 bases from V and 3 from J, leaving 10 bases between them. The CDR3 is 13 residues long. In germline, CDR1 is SGHTA, CDR2 FQGNSA. In nucleotides, the CDR3 is TGTGCCAGCAGCTACACGAGCGTCTACGAGCAGTACTTC. Amino acids: CASSYTSVYEQYF.

The chain couples TRBV12-5 to TRBJ2-7; 7 positions agree with TRBD1. The CDR3 is 12 amino acids. Germline loops: CDR1 LGHNT, CDR2 FRNRAP. J was trimmed by 3 bases and V by 10 bases; bases with no gene match: 6. The CDR3 DNA reads TGTGCTACTGCCGGGGACAGCTACGAGCAGTACTTC. This gives the protein CATAGDSYEQYF.

This chain connects TRBV5-4 to TRBJ2-3, with D uncertain. The CDR3 length is 13 residues. Between the trimmed V and J ends, which lost 1 base and 4 bases, there was a span of 7 bases. The germline V gene encodes CDR1 SGHNT and CDR2 YYREEE (reference sequence). The CDR3 DNA follows: TGTGCCAGCAGCTTGTTAGCCCCAGATACGCAGTATTTT. Translating gives CASSLLAPDTQYF.

The chain couples TRBV30 to TRBJ2-5; perhaps TRBD2 as D (5 bases). The CDR3 covers 12 residues. Trimming shortened V by 7 bases and J by 3 bases, and 12 bases separated the two germline ends. Germline CDR1 and CDR2: GTSNPN and SVGIG (reference sequence). The CDR3 sequence: CASSGTKETQYF. CDR3 coding DNA: TGTGCCTCAAGCGGTACCAAAGAGACCCAGTACTTC.

J is TRBJ1-4 and V is TRBV27; D uncertain. V lost 0 bases to trimming and J lost 8 bases, with 13 bases between them. The CDR3 runs 15 residues. CDR1 and CDR2 from the germline V gene are MNHEY and SMNVEV (reference sequence). The CDR3 loop is CASSLSGSSPEKLFF. CDR3 nucleotides: TGTGCCAGCAGTTTATCAGGGAGCTCTCCCGAAAAACTGTTTTTT.

The V gene is TRBV13, the J gene TRBJ2-3; 9 bases are shared with TRBD2. Trimming removed 5 bases from V and 0 bases from J; junction bases left unmatched: 3. Germline values: CDR1 PRHDT, CDR2 FYEKMQ (reference sequence). CDR3 length: 15 residues. This chain's CDR3 is CASSMTSGSTDTQYF. CDR3 nucleotides: TGTGCCAGCAGCATGACTAGCGGAAGCACAGATACGCAGTATTTT.

A single count supports this clone. J is TRBJ2-3 and V is TRBV5-1; 7 bases are a match to TRBD2. Germline V gives CDR1 SGHRS, CDR2 YFSETQ. CDR3 length equals 13 residues. With 4 bases clipped from V and 4 bases from J, the junction kept 3 bases outside the gene matches. As DNA, the CDR3 is TGCGCCAGCAGCGACGGACTAGCAGATACGCAGTATTTT. This sequence encodes CASSDGLADTQYF.

The chain recombines TRBV11-3 with TRBJ2-5; TRBD2 agrees at 9 bases. The germline gives CDR1 SGHNT, CDR2 YENEEA. Trimming took 3 bases from V and 3 from J; bases not matched to a gene: 8. The CDR3 sequence is 16 residues long. For the CDR3, the DNA is TGTGCCAGCAGCTTTACCAGCGGGGGGAATAAAGAGACCCAGTACTTC. It is translated as CASSFTSGGNKETQYF.

In DNA, the CDR3 is TGCGCCAGCAGCCAGGGGTTGTGGACAGCTGATTTCGATCAGCCCCAGCATTTT. Encoded protein: CASSQGLWTADFDQPQHF. This rearrangement joins TRBV4-1 to TRBJ1-5; D possibly corresponds to TRBD1 (6 bases). The length of the CDR3 is 18 residues. Per germline, CDR1 MGHRA and CDR2 YSYEKL. Between the trimmed V and J ends, which lost 3 bases and 5 bases, there was a span of 23 bases.